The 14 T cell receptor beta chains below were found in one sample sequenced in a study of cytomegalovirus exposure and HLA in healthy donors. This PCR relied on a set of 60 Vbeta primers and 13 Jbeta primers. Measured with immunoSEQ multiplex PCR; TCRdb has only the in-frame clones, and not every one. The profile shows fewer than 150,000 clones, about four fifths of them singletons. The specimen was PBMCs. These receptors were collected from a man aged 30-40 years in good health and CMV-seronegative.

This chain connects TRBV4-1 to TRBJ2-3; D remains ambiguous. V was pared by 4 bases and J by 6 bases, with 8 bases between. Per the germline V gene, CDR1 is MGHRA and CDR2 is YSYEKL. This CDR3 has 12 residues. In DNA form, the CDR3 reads TGCGCCAGCAGCCCCGCAGCGGATACGCAGTATTTT. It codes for CASSPAADTQYF.

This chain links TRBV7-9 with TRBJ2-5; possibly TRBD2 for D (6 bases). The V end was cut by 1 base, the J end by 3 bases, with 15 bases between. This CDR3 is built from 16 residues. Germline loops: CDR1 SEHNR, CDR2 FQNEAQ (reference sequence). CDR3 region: CASSLVGTYNEETQYF. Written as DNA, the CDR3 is TGTGCCAGCAGCTTAGTCGGGACTTACAATGAAGAGACCCAGTACTTC.

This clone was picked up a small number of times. In DNA form, the CDR3 reads TGTGCCAGCAGTTACTCAGAGGGGGCCTACGAGCAGTACTTC. It specifies CASSYSEGAYEQYF. This chain joins TRBV6-6 and TRBJ2-7; perhaps TRBD1 as D (6 bases). Germline V gene sequence: CDR1 MNHNY, CDR2 SVGAGI (reference sequence). V was trimmed by 0 bases and J by 2 bases, leaving 8 bases between them. This CDR3 contains 14 residues.

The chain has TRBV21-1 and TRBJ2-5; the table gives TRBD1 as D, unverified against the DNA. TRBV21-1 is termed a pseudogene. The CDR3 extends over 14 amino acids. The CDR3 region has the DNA TGTGCCAGCAGCAAAGAGGGACAGCAAGAGACCCAGTACTTC. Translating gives CASSKEGQQETQYF.

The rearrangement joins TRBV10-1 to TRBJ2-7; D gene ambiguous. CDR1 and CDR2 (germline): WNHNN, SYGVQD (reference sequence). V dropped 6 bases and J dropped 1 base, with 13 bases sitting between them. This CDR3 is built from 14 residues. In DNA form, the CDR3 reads TGCGCCAGCAGCGAAAACCTCCAGTCCTACGAGCAGTACTTC. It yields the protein CASSENLQSYEQYF.

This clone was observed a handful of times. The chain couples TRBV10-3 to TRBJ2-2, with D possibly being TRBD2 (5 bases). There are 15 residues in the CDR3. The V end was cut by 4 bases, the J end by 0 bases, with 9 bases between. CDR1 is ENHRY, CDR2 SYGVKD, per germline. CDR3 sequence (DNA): TGTGCCATCAGTGTTTGGGAGACGAACACCGGGGAGCTGTTTTTT. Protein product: CAISVWETNTGELFF.

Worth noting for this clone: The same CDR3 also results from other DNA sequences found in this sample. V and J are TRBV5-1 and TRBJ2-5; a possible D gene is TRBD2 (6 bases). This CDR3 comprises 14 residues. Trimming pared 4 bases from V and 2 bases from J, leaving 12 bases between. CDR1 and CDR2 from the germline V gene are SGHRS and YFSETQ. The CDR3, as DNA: TGCGCCAGCAGCCCTGGGACTTCTCAAGAGACCCAGTACTTC. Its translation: CASSPGTSQETQYF.

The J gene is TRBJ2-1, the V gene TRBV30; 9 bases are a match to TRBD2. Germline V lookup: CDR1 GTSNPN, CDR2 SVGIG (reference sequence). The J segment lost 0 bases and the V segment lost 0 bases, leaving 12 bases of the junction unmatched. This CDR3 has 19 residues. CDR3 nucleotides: TGTGCCTGGAGTGTACGGCTAGCGGGACGACTTAGCTCCTACAATGAGCAGTTCTTC. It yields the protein CAWSVRLAGRLSSYNEQFF.

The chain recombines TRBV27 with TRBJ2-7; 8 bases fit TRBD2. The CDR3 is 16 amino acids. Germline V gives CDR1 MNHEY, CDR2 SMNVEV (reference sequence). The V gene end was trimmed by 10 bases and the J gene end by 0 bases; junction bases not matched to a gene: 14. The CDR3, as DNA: TGTGCCACCTCCCCGATCGGGGGGGCCGCCTCCTACGAGCAGTACTTC. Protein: CATSPIGGAASYEQYF.

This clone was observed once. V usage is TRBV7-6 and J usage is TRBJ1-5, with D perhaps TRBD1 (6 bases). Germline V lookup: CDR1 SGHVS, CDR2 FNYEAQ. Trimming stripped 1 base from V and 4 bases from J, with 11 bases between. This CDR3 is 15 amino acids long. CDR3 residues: CASSLGGLSNQPQHF. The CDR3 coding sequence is TGTGCCAGCAGCTTAGGGGGGCTAAGTAATCAGCCCCAGCATTTT. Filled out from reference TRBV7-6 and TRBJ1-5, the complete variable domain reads GAGVSQSPRYKVTKRGQDVALRCDPISGHVSLYWYRQALGQGPEFLTYFNYEAQQDKSGLPNDRFSAERPEGSISTLTIQRTEQRDSAMYRCASSLGGLSNQPQHFGDGTRLSIL.

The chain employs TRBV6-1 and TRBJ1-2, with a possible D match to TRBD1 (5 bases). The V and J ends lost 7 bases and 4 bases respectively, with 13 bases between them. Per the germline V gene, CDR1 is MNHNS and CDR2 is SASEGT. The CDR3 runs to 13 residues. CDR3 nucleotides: TGTGCCAGCATCTTCGACAGTTTCTATGGCTACACCTTC. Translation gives CASIFDSFYGYTF.

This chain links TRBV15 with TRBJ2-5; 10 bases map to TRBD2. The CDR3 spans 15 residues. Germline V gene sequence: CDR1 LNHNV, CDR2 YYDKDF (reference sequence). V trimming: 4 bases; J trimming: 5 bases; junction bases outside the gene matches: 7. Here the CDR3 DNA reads TGTGCCACCAGCAAGCGGGGGGGCTATGGGGAGACCCAGTACTTC. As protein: CATSKRGGYGETQYF.

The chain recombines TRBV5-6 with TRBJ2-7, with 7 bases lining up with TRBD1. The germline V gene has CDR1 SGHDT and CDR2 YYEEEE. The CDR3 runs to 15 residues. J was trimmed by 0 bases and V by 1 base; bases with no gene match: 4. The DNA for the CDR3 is TGTGCCAGCAGCTTGCAGGGACAGAGCTCCTACGAGCAGTACTTC. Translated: CASSLQGQSSYEQYF.

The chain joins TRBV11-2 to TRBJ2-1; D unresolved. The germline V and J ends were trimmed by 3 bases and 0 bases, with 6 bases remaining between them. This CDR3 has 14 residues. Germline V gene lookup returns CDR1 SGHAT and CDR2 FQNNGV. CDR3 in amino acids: CASSFQSSYNEQFF. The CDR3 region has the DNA TGTGCCAGCAGCTTCCAGTCCTCCTACAATGAGCAGTTCTTC.